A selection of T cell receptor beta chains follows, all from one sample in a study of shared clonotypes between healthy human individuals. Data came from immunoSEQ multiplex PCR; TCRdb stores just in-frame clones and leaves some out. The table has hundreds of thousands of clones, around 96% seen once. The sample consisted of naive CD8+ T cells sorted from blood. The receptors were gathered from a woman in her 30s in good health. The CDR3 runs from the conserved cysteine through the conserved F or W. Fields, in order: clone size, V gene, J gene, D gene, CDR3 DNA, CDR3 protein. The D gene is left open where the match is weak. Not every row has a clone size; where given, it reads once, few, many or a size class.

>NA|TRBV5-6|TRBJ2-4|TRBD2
TGTGCCAGCAGCTTGGCAAGCCGGAGGCTAGCGGTAGCCAAAAACATTCAGTACTTC
CASSLASRRLAVAKNIQYF
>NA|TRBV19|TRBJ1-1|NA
TGTGCCAGTAGTATTTCGGGTCGAACTGAAGCTTTCTTT
CASSISGRTEAFF
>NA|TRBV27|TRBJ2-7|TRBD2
TGTGCCAGCAGACATAGCGGGATCTACTCCTACGAGCAGTACTTC
CASRHSGIYSYEQYF
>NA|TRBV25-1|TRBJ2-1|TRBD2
TGTGCCAGCAGTGCTACACTAGCGGGAGGGCCTAAGTTGCTCTTC
CASSATLAGGPKLLF
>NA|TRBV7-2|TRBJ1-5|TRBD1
TGTGCCAGCAGCTTCGGGACAGGGGAACAGCCCCAGCATTTT
CASSFGTGEQPQHF
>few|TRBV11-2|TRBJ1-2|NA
TGTGCCAGCAGCTTAGTTGAAACCTTC
CASSLVETF
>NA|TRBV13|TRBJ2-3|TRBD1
TGTGCCAGCAGCTCCCAGGGGGCGGATACGCAGTATTTT
CASSSQGADTQYF
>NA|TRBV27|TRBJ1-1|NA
TGTGCCAGCAGTTTATCTGTCCGGGGGCGCGTTGAAGCTTTCTTT
CASSLSVRGRVEAFF
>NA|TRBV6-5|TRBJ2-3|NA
TGTGCCAGCAGTTACTCCGACGAATCAGATACGCAGTATTTT
CASSYSDESDTQYF
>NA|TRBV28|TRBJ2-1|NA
TGTGCCAGCAGCCCTGTTTCAGGAGACGCTGAGCAGTTCTTC
CASSPVSGDAEQFF
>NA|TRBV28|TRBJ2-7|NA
TGTGCCAGCAGCCCAGGACAGTTAAGATCCTACGAGCAGTACTTC
CASSPGQLRSYEQYF
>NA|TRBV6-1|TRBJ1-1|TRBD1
TGTGCCAGCGTCGGGGACAGCCTTCAAGCTTTCTTT
CASVGDSLQAFF
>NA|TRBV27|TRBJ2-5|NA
TGTGCCAGCAGTTTAAGCCTAGTAGAGACCCAGTACTTC
CASSLSLVETQYF
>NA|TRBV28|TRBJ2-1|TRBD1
TGTGCCAGCAGTCCACCAGGACAGGGGACCTACAATGAGCAGTTCTTC
CASSPPGQGTYNEQFF
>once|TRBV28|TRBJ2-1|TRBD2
TGTGCCAGCAGTTGGGTAGCGGGAGACAATGAGCAGTTCTTC
CASSWVAGDNEQFF
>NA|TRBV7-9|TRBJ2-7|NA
TGTGCCAGCAGCTTCAGCGGTGATTACGAGCAGTACTTC
CASSFSGDYEQYF
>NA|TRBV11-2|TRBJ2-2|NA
TGTGCCAGCAGATGGGACACGAACACCGGGGAGCTGTTTTTT
CASRWDTNTGELFF
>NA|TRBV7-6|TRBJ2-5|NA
TGTGCCAGCAGCTTGTTTTTCGGGACTCAAGAGACCCAGTACTTC
CASSLFFGTQETQYF